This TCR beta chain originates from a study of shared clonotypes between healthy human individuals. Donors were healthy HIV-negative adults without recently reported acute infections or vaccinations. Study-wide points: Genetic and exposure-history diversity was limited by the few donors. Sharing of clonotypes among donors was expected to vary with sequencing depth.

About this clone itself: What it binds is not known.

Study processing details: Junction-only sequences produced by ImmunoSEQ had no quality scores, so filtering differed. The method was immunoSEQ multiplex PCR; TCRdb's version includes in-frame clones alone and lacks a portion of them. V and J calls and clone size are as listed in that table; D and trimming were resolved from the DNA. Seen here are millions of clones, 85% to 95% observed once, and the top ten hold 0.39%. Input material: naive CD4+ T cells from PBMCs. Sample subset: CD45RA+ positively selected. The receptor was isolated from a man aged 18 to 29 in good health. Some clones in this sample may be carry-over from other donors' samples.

In nucleotides, the CDR3 is TGTGCCAGCAGTTGGGGACAGGCAAATCTGAACTACGAGCAGTACTTC. Amino acids: CASSWGQANLNYEQYF. This chain connects TRBV28 to TRBJ2-7; 8 nucleotides agree with TRBD1. V was clipped by 4 bases and J by 3 bases; unmatched bases: 11. From germline, CDR1 is MDHEN and CDR2 SYDVKM. This CDR3 is built from 16 residues.